The 9 T cell receptor beta chains below were found in one sample sequenced in a study of T-cell reconstitution after alpha-beta-depleted transplantation in children. Preparation of the TCRbeta library used unique molecular identifiers. TCRdb recomputed calls from the PCR reads with MiXCR, one row per CDR3 protein. The sample consists of about 610,000 distinct CDR3 sequences, about 10% of them appearing once. Sequenced material: PBMCs from the stem cell graft donor, taken from the stem cell graft. The source is a human donor who donated a stem cell graft to a child with acute myeloid leukemia.

This clonotype was counted many times. The chain is built from TRBV6-2 or TRBV6-3 and TRBJ2-1; TRBD2 agrees at 7 bases. CDR1 MNHEY and CDR2 SVGEGT come from the germline V gene. Unmatched junction bases numbered 4, after V lost 7 bases and J lost 4 bases. The CDR3 covers 13 residues. The CDR3, as DNA: TGTGCCAGCAATCTAGCGGTTTACAATGAGCAGTTCTTC. Translated: CASNLAVYNEQFF.

The chain links TRBV19 to TRBJ1-4; no clear D. Trimming left V 2 bases short and J 7 bases short, with 5 bases between. CDR1 and CDR2 (germline): LNHDA, SQIVND (reference sequence). The CDR3 spans 12 residues. The CDR3 DNA reads TGTGCCAGTAGTATAAGGAGTGAAAAACTGTTTTTT. This codes for CASSIRSEKLFF.

The chain couples TRBV12-3 or TRBV12-4 to TRBJ2-4; 7 bases are a match to TRBD2. The CDR3 is made up of 12 amino acids. After removal of 2 bases from V and 8 bases from J, the junction contained 0 bases not matched to a gene. CDR3 in amino acids: CASSLRGDIQYF. The CDR3 nucleotides read TGTGCCAGCAGTTTACGGGGGGACATTCAGTACTTC.

In this sample, this clonotype turned up many times. V and J are TRBV7-3 and TRBJ2-7; 7 nucleotides align to TRBD2. This CDR3 spans 15 amino acids. The germline V gene has CDR1 SGHTA and CDR2 FQGTGA. The trim removed 2 bases at V and 2 bases at J, leaving 6 bases unmatched. For the CDR3, the DNA is TGTGCCAGCAGCTTAGATAGCGGGTGGGCCTACGAGCAGTACTTC. Amino acids: CASSLDSGWAYEQYF.

The V and J genes are TRBV28 and TRBJ2-5, with 8 bases fitting TRBD2. J gave up 5 bases and V 6 bases, and 14 bases lay outside the gene matches. The CDR3 runs 16 residues. Per the germline V gene, CDR1 is MDHEN and CDR2 is SYDVKM. CDR3 amino acids: CASSSPGTRSRETQYF. The CDR3 DNA reads TGTGCCAGCAGCTCCCCCGGGACTAGGTCACGGGAGACCCAGTACTTC.

V is TRBV10-3 and J is TRBJ2-2; 9 nucleotides match TRBD2. Trimming removed 7 bases from V and 0 bases from J; junction bases left unmatched: 18. Germline values: CDR1 ENHRY, CDR2 SYGVKD. The CDR3 loop spans 20 amino acids. CDR3 in amino acids: CAINVTRTSVNSSNTGELFF. DNA for the CDR3: TGTGCCATCAATGTTACTAGGACTAGCGTTAATTCATCGAACACCGGGGAGCTGTTTTTT.

This clonotype was observed a few times. The rearrangement uses TRBV27 and TRBJ1-2; D is perhaps TRBD1 (5 bases). The V end lost 3 bases, the J end lost 5 bases, and 10 bases lay between the germline ends. Germline values: CDR1 MNHEY, CDR2 SMNVEV (reference sequence). The CDR3 spans 13 residues. Written as DNA, the CDR3 is TGTGCCAGCAGTTTCTTGGGGCCGTATGGCTACACCTTC. Protein sequence: CASSFLGPYGYTF.

This clonotype was detected many times. The chain joins TRBV20-1 to TRBJ1-1; D is perhaps TRBD1 (6 bases). Between the trimmed V and J ends, which lost 3 bases and 2 bases, there was a span of 10 bases. In germline, CDR1 is DFQATT, CDR2 SNEGSKA (reference sequence). This CDR3 is 13 amino acids long. The CDR3 here is CSASRGGNTEAFF. The DNA for the CDR3 is TGCAGTGCTAGCAGGGGAGGAAACACTGAAGCTTTCTTT.

This clonotype has at least ten counts. The chain combines TRBV12-3 or TRBV12-4 with TRBJ1-4, with no clear D. The CDR3 totals 12 residues. Trimming stripped 1 base from V and 16 bases from J, with 13 bases between. CDR3 nucleotides: TGTGCCAGCAGTTTAGATGGGATACGTCAGTTTTTT. Amino acids: CASSLDGIRQFF.